This TCR beta chain was identified during a study of TIL therapy for anti-PD-1-resistant metastatic lung cancer. Whole-study context: Median tumor mutation burden was more than 1.4 mutations per megabase.

The sample's time point: pre-treatment sample, taken before nivolumab and TIL therapy. This was the immunoSEQ v3 assay. Assay: immunoSEQ multiplex PCR; the TCRdb copy retains only in-frame clones and omits some. This table has 45,000 to 75,000 clones, roughly two thirds appearing once. The specimen comprised blood, sampled at baseline. The receptor was derived from a person aged 25-85 years with non-small cell lung cancer.

The CDR3 loop is CAWNPPSVLGETQYF. CDR3 coding DNA: TGTGCCTGGAACCCCCCAAGCGTTTTAGGGGAGACCCAGTACTTC. The genes are TRBV30 and TRBJ2-5; D is unclear. The CDR3 covers 15 residues. Per germline, CDR1 GTSNPN and CDR2 SVGIG (reference sequence). Trimming took off 4 bases at V and 5 bases at J, with 20 bases between the two ends.